Here is one TCR beta chain with its context. This sample was taken from a study of shared clonotypes between healthy human individuals. The repertoire was sequenced with immunoSEQ multiplex PCR; TCRdb's copy has only in-frame clones and lacks some. The sample includes roughly 1.5 million clones, 98% of them seen just once. V was cut by 4 bases and J by 4 bases, with 14 bases left in between. This CDR3 has 14 residues. CDR1 is SGHRS and CDR2 is YFSETQ in the germline V gene. The origin of this receptor is a man aged 25 to 40 in good health. This rearrangement joins TRBV5-1 to TRBJ1-2; D is possibly TRBD1 (5 bases). Sequencing was done on a sample of naive CD4+ T cells sorted from blood. Described subset: CD45RA+ positively selected. CDR3 in DNA: TGCGCCAGCAGCCAGGACACCCAAGGCTATGGCTACACCTTC. Translation: CASSQDTQGYGYTF.